This TCR beta chain came from a study of blood T cell repertoires in COVID-19 (dated by TCRdb to the early 2020s). Turning to the overall study: Samples covering the acute and convalescent phases of COVID-19 were provided by collaborators in the United States, Italy and Spain. The prospective study material was composed of cDNA or gDNA derived from T cells, B-cell-depleted T cells, or PBMCs. Subjects who had been exposed to COVID-19, were actively infected with it, or had recovered from it provided the deeply sampled blood TCRbeta repertoires that made up the dataset. The repertoires were made available in a free public database intended to serve as a resource for research on the immune response to SARS-CoV-2. The samples were drawn from the first 160 participants of the ongoing ImmuneRACE study and from 1,254 subjects provided by 6 global collaborators. A de-identified subject ID, COVID-19 status, age in years and sex were almost always included in the sample metadata. HLA class I and class II types, where available, came from metadata supplied by the sample provider rather than from assay-based typing. The research as a whole found: The quantity of clinical and demographic metadata differed by source and by participant and was supplied without curation.

To note about this clone: This receptor's antigen is unknown. No base-level quality is on record; no much larger clone is a single base apart.

The immunoSEQ Assay, a bias-controlled multiplex PCR, was used to amplify TCRbeta CDR3 regions from genomic DNA. The authors' analysis ran thus. Within the assay, amplification of reference gene primers was used to estimate how many nucleated cells each sample contained. To quantify the absolute abundance of each unique TCRbeta CDR3 rearrangement, sequence reads were collapsed and filtered. Productive Simpson clonality was computed per sample as the square root of Simpson's diversity index over productive rearrangements. The table was pulled from immuneACCESS by TCRdb, which kept in-frame rearrangements only. Such tables lose some clones; where checked, under half of the loss comes from unresolved V genes, and the rest has no known cause. The DNA was the basis for D and trimming; V, J and clone size are from that table. A total of 150,000 to 200,000 clones appear in this sample, 86% of them only once. Over 7% of the sample lies in the top ten.

Collaborating institutions collected whole blood in K2EDTA tubes following their own protocols. Collaborator samples were shipped for TCRbeta analysis as frozen whole blood, isolated PBMCs, or DNA extracted from either sample type. According to the germline V gene, CDR1 reads MDHEN and CDR2 reads SYDVKM. Including the terminal cysteine and valine, the CDR3 comprises 16 residues. Kept here is only the CDR3 DNA, which spans 48 bases and is read in frame from base 1. For this chain, trimming is 2 bases at the V end and 3 bases at the J end, and the number of junction bases without a gene match is 7. Sequencing input: peripheral blood. Recombination joined TRBV28 with TRBJ2-7; 10 nucleotides in the junction match TRBD2. The TCR comes from an elderly woman in a cohort sampled during active or convalescent COVID-19. The DNA reads as follows: TGTGCCAGCAGTTTAGGGAGAACTAGCGGGGTCTACGAGCAGTACGTC. Its protein reads: CASSLGRTSGVYEQYV.